The 12 T cell receptor beta chains presented below share a single source sample, sequenced in a study of shared clonotypes between healthy human individuals. Repertoires were generated with immunoSEQ multiplex PCR, while TCRdb's copy carries only in-frame clones and drops some. The sample yields fewer than 2.5 million clones, over 85% seen once. The sequencing sample was made of naive CD4+ T cells from PBMCs. This sample's subset: CD45RA+ positively selected. These receptors all come from a man in his late teens or twenties in good health. Some clones in this sample may be carry-over from other donors' samples.

As concerns this clone: The same CDR3 is also encoded by other DNA sequences in this sample. The DNA of the CDR3 is TGTGCCATCAGTGACTCGAGCTACGAGCAGTACTTC. It codes for CAISDSSYEQYF. This chain links TRBV10-3 with TRBJ2-7; D is undetermined. The V and J ends lost 3 bases and 3 bases respectively, with 6 bases between them. Germline V gives CDR1 ENHRY, CDR2 SYGVKD. CDR3 size: 12 residues.

As DNA, the CDR3 is TGTGCCAGCAGTTCGCTAACTAGGAGTGAGCAGTTCTTC. Translation gives CASSSLTRSEQFF. The chain links TRBV28 to TRBJ2-1, with D maybe TRBD2 (5 bases). Trimming left V 4 bases short and J 9 bases short, with 13 bases between. This CDR3 is 13 amino acids long. The germline gives CDR1 MDHEN, CDR2 SYDVKM.

J is TRBJ2-1 and V is TRBV4-1, with 8 bases identical to TRBD1. Germline CDR1 and CDR2: MGHRA and YSYEKL. The CDR3 contains 14 residues. V lost 0 bases to trimming and J lost 9 bases; unmatched junction nucleotides: 4. The CDR3 region is CASSQDPGGGEQFF. The CDR3 DNA reads as TGCGCCAGCAGCCAAGATCCAGGGGGCGGTGAGCAGTTCTTC.

This chain links TRBV4-1 with TRBJ2-5; D is uncertain. CDR1 MGHRA and CDR2 YSYEKL come from the germline V gene. The CDR3 is 14 amino acids. V dropped 1 base and J dropped 0 bases, with 6 bases sitting between them. The CDR3 sequence: CASSQAPDQETQYF. The DNA of the CDR3 is TGCGCCAGCAGCCAAGCCCCAGACCAAGAGACCCAGTACTTC.

The chain couples TRBV30 to TRBJ2-7; 8 bases match TRBD1. V was pared by 3 bases and J by 3 bases, with 7 bases of the junction left unmatched. The CDR3 runs 14 residues. Germline loops: CDR1 GTSNPN, CDR2 SVGIG (reference sequence). The CDR3 coding sequence is TGTGCCTGGAGGAGAGGACAGGGAGTCTACGAGCAGTACTTC. This codes for CAWRRGQGVYEQYF.

The chain uses TRBV11-2 and TRBJ1-4, with D uncertain. This CDR3 is built from 12 residues. Germline lookup yields CDR1 SGHAT and CDR2 FQNNGV. Trimming took 2 bases from V and 7 from J, leaving 5 bases between them. Written as DNA, the CDR3 is TGTGCCAGCAGCTTAAGTGTTGAAAAACTGTTTTTT. Translated, it gives CASSLSVEKLFF.

The CDR3 sequence: CASSLDTSYGYTF. DNA for the CDR3: TGCGCCAGCAGCTTGGATACCTCCTATGGCTACACCTTC. J is TRBJ1-2 and V is TRBV5-1; D is undetermined. Germline lookup yields CDR1 SGHRS and CDR2 YFSETQ. V was clipped by 0 bases and J by 4 bases, with 7 bases between them. The CDR3 consists of 13 residues. Drawing the rest from reference TRBV5-1 and TRBJ1-2, the complete variable domain is KAGVTQTPRYLIKTRGQQVTLSCSPISGHRSVSWYQQTPGQGLQFLFEYFSETQRNKGNFPGRFSGRQFSNSRSEMNVSTLELGDSALYLCASSLDTSYGYTFGSGTRLTVV.

The V gene is TRBV7-3, the J gene TRBJ1-1; 10 nucleotides match TRBD1. This CDR3 region has 14 residues. V was pared by 8 bases and J by 3 bases, with 6 bases of the junction left unmatched. Germline loops: CDR1 SGHTA, CDR2 FQGTGA. The CDR3 protein is CASARTGGDTEAFF. In nucleotides, the CDR3 is TGTGCCAGCGCCCGGACAGGGGGGGACACTGAAGCTTTCTTT.

This chain links TRBV2 with TRBJ2-1, with 8 positions matching TRBD2. Germline values: CDR1 SNHLY, CDR2 FYNNEI. After removal of 2 bases from V and 5 bases from J, the junction contained 8 bases not matched to a gene. The CDR3 extends over 16 amino acids. The CDR3 DNA reads TGTGCCAGCAGTGAACCTGTAGCGGGAACAAACAATGAGCAGTTCTTC. It codes for CASSEPVAGTNNEQFF.

V and J are TRBV6-1 and TRBJ1-2; D remains unclear. Trimming cost V 2 bases and J 4 bases, with 8 bases left between them. Per germline, CDR1 MNHNS and CDR2 SASEGT. The CDR3 is 13 amino acids. The CDR3 DNA reads as TGTGCCAGCAGTGAAACCTTAACCTATGGCTACACCTTC. Protein sequence: CASSETLTYGYTF.

As for this clone: Other DNA sequences in the same sample also yield this CDR3. The chain joins TRBV28 to TRBJ2-7; D is unresolved. The CDR3 has 13 amino acids. Germline V gene data show CDR1 as MDHEN and CDR2 as SYDVKM. Trimming took 2 bases from V and 4 from J, leaving 9 bases between them. The DNA of the CDR3 is TGTGCCAGCAGTTTAGCAGGTGGTTACGAGCAGTACTTC. Amino acid sequence: CASSLAGGYEQYF.

In DNA, the CDR3 is TGTGCCAGCAGTTACAGGGACCTTGGTTCACCCCTCCACTTT. This codes for CASSYRDLGSPLHF. J is TRBJ1-6 and V is TRBV6-6, with D maybe TRBD1 (5 bases). The CDR3 is 14 amino acids. The V end lost 2 bases, the J end lost 9 bases, and 11 bases lay between the germline ends. Germline V gene sequence: CDR1 MNHNY, CDR2 SVGAGI (reference sequence).